Below are 20 T cell receptor beta chains sequenced from a single sample in a study of beta chain features in type 1 diabetes (dated by TCRdb to 2016 to 2019). Receptors were amplified or captured by the immunoSEQ multiplex PCR assay. The entire amount of isolated RNA was reverse transcribed using the High Capacity cDNA Reverse Transcription Kit, so the sequenced TCRB transcripts were expressed ones. Held by TCRdb, this immuneACCESS table contains in-frame sequences only and omits some clones. Under half of the omission traces to an unresolved V gene where checked; the cause of the rest is unknown. Within this sample are about 250,000 clones, with less than 15% of them counted one time only. About 0.027% of the sample is in the top ten clones. The sequencing sample was made of naive CD4+ T cells from blood. Taken with the paper, the label for cell subset or site translates to: true naive CD4+ T cells. The receptors were sampled from a woman aged 40 to 49 in good health.

This clone has only a few counts. The CDR3 is CASSFLRVPGETQYF. CDR3 nucleotides: TGCGCCAGCAGCTTCCTTCGCGTCCCGGGGGAGACCCAGTACTTC. V gene TRBV5-1 combines with J gene TRBJ2-5, with a weak D call TRBD2 (5 bases). Trimming removed 2 bases at V and 5 bases at J, with 16 bases between. Germline V CDR1 and CDR2: SGHRS, YFSETQ. The CDR3 is 15 residues long.

The chain uses TRBV15 and TRBJ1-5; D is unresolved. Trimming cost V 5 bases and J 0 bases, with 14 bases left between them. The CDR3 is 16 residues long. Per the germline V gene, CDR1 is LNHNV and CDR2 is YYDKDF (reference sequence). CDR3 in amino acids: CATSSAGIYSNQPQHF. In nucleotides, the CDR3 is TGTGCCACCAGCTCCGCGGGGATCTATAGCAATCAGCCCCAGCATTTT.

The chain recombines TRBV6-5 with TRBJ1-1; TRBD1 matches 7 bases. The ends lost 0 bases at V and 3 bases at J; junction bases unmatched: 1. The CDR3 runs to 14 residues. CDR1 and CDR2 from the germline V gene are MNHEY and SVGAGI. For the CDR3, the DNA is TGTGCCAGCAGTTACTCCGACAGGGACACTGAAGCTTTCTTT. Residues: CASSYSDRDTEAFF.

The rearrangement uses TRBV6-6 and TRBJ1-1; no firm D call. V was cut by 2 bases and J by 3 bases, with 7 bases left in between. Germline CDR1 reads MNHNY; CDR2 reads SVGAGI (reference sequence). The length of the CDR3 is 13 residues. CDR3: CASSYNPDTEAFF. The CDR3 region has the DNA TGTGCCAGCAGTTACAATCCCGACACTGAAGCTTTCTTT.

This clone has a handful of counts. The chain has TRBV18 and TRBJ2-7, with D possibly matching TRBD2 (6 bases). The germline gives CDR1 KGHSH, CDR2 LQKENI. The V end lost 6 bases, the J end lost 2 bases, and 17 bases lay between the germline ends. There are 15 residues in the CDR3. The CDR3 DNA reads as TGTGCCAGCTCGTATGGACGGGTAGCGGCCTACGAGCAGTACTTC. Its translation is CASSYGRVAAYEQYF.

This clone occurred a few times. This chain connects TRBV6-5 to TRBJ2-7; TRBD1 matches at 7 bases. Germline CDR1 is MNHEY and CDR2 is SVGAGI. There are 12 residues in the CDR3. Losses at the gene ends were 7 bases for V and 12 bases for J; bases not matched to a gene: 12. The CDR3 reads CASKWTGLRTYF. CDR3 DNA: TGTGCCAGCAAGTGGACAGGTCTTCGCACGTACTTC.

This clone has more than one count but fewer than ten. The chain recombines TRBV7-2 with TRBJ2-5; TRBD2 matches at 7 bases. V was pared by 3 bases and J by 1 base, with 5 bases of the junction left unmatched. Germline V gene lookup returns CDR1 SGHTA and CDR2 FQGNSA. The CDR3 spans 15 residues. The CDR3, as DNA: TGTGCCAGCAGCTTTGGGGGGGACTTCCAAGAGACCCAGTACTTC. Translating gives CASSFGGDFQETQYF.

This chain links TRBV18 with TRBJ2-1, with 9 nucleotides matching TRBD1. Germline CDR1 is KGHSH and CDR2 is LQKENI. J was trimmed by 7 bases and V by 0 bases; bases with no gene match: 7. This CDR3 is 16 amino acids long. The CDR3 spells CASSPPGWTGANEQFF. CDR3 in DNA: TGTGCCAGCTCACCACCCGGCTGGACAGGGGCGAATGAGCAGTTCTTC.

Here the CDR3 reads CASSRSTTVQYGYTF. CDR3 DNA sequence: TGCGCCAGCAGCAGGTCCACGACAGTACAATATGGCTACACCTTC. The chain uses TRBV5-1 and TRBJ1-2, with D maybe TRBD1 (5 bases). The germline V gene encodes CDR1 SGHRS and CDR2 YFSETQ. The CDR3 runs 15 residues. The germline V and J ends were trimmed by 4 bases and 5 bases, with 18 bases remaining between them.

This chain joins TRBV25-1 and TRBJ1-1, with D possibly TRBD1 on 6 matching bases. The V end was cut by 5 bases, the J end by 14 bases, with 21 bases between. The CDR3 runs to 13 residues. Per the germline V gene, CDR1 is MGHDK and CDR2 is SYGVNS. The chain's CDR3 is CASSPQGWLQCFF. The DNA for the CDR3 is TGTGCCAGCAGTCCCCAGGGGTGGCTTCAGTGCTTCTTT.

V usage is TRBV2 and J usage is TRBJ1-4, with D maybe TRBD1 (6 bases). The V end lost 8 bases, the J end lost 7 bases, and 14 bases lay between the germline ends. Germline V gene data show CDR1 as SNHLY and CDR2 as FYNNEI. This CDR3 has 13 amino acids. CDR3 amino acids: CASLAGRGEKLFF. The CDR3 nucleotides are TGTGCCAGCTTGGCGGGCAGGGGTGAAAAACTGTTTTTT.

This chain connects TRBV9 to TRBJ2-1; D gene unclear. The CDR3 is 20 residues long. Trimming removed 0 bases at V and 0 bases at J, with 22 bases between. The germline V gene encodes CDR1 SGDLS and CDR2 YYNGEE. CDR3 loop: CASSVGGWSQPRSSYNEQFF. The CDR3 coding sequence is TGTGCCAGCAGCGTAGGCGGTTGGAGCCAACCCCGAAGCTCCTACAATGAGCAGTTCTTC.

The rearrangement links TRBV5-6 to TRBJ2-5; D is unclear. Trimming removed 2 bases from V and 5 bases from J, with 4 bases in between. From germline, CDR1 is SGHDT and CDR2 YYEEEE. The CDR3 has 11 amino acids. CDR3 nucleotide sequence: TGTGCCAGCAGCTTTTCGGAGACCCAGTACTTC. Translating gives CASSFSETQYF.

This clone was seen more than once but under ten times. The CDR3 DNA is TGTGCCAGCAGCCCCTGGGACAGCCAAGAGACCCAGTACTTC. Residues: CASSPWDSQETQYF. The chain joins TRBV7-2 to TRBJ2-5, with TRBD1 matching over 7 bases. From germline, CDR1 is SGHTA and CDR2 FQGNSA. This CDR3 region has 14 residues. The J segment lost 1 base and the V segment lost 5 bases, leaving 4 bases of the junction unmatched. The full variable domain, its missing parts supplied by reference TRBV7-2 and TRBJ2-5, is GAGVSQSPSNKVTEKGKDVELRCDPISGHTALYWYRQSLGQGLEFLIYFQGNSAPDKSGLPSDRFSAERTGGSVSTLTIQRTQQEDSAVYLCASSPWDSQETQYFGPGTRLLVL.

This rearrangement joins TRBV4-1 to TRBJ2-1; TRBD2 aligns across 10 bases. CDR3 length equals 16 residues. Germline-derived CDR1 and CDR2 are MGHRA and YSYEKL. V dropped 4 bases and J dropped 8; count of bases not matched to a gene: 11. The CDR3 nucleotides are TGCGCCAGCAGCCTGTTAGCGGGGGGCTGGTTGGATGAGCAGTTCTTC. Amino acids: CASSLLAGGWLDEQFF.

This clone was seen more than once but under ten times. The CDR3 here is CASSSDTLYEQYF. CDR3 nucleotides: TGTGCCAGCAGCTCGGACACATTATACGAGCAGTACTTC. The rearrangement joins TRBV7-6 to TRBJ2-7; D might be TRBD1 (5 bases). V was clipped by 4 bases and J by 4 bases, with 11 bases between them. Germline V gene data show CDR1 as SGHVS and CDR2 as FNYEAQ. This CDR3 has 13 amino acids.

This chain uses TRBV7-9 with TRBJ2-7, with D perhaps matching TRBD2 (7 bases). V was shortened by 3 bases and J by 0 bases, with 15 bases between the two germline ends. The germline gives CDR1 SEHNR, CDR2 FQNEAQ (reference sequence). The CDR3 spans 16 residues. For the CDR3, the DNA is TGTGCCAGCAGCTTCCAAGGGGGGGACATCTCCTACGAGCAGTACTTC. This sequence encodes CASSFQGGDISYEQYF.

The chain has TRBV7-2 and TRBJ2-5; 9 bases are shared with TRBD2. Germline CDR1 SGHTA, CDR2 FQGNSA. The V and J ends lost 5 bases and 4 bases, in that order; junction bases with no gene match: 11. The CDR3 has 16 amino acids. The CDR3: CASSPRGGGASETQYF. CDR3 DNA sequence: TGTGCCAGCAGCCCTCGGGGCGGGGGGGCTTCAGAGACCCAGTACTTC.

This chain connects TRBV6-1 to TRBJ2-7, with 8 bases aligning to TRBD1. V shed 5 bases and J 3 bases; nucleotides not matched to a gene: 9. Per the germline V gene, CDR1 is MNHNS and CDR2 is SASEGT. The CDR3 is 15 amino acids. The CDR3 sequence is CASSPTGQGLYEQYF. The CDR3 DNA reads as TGTGCCAGCAGTCCTACCGGACAGGGACTCTACGAGCAGTACTTC.

The genes are TRBV19 and TRBJ2-7; a weak D match, TRBD1 (5 bases). The CDR3 loop spans 15 amino acids. The ends were cut back, 4 bases at V and 3 bases at J, with 16 bases in the middle. Germline lookup yields CDR1 LNHDA and CDR2 SQIVND (reference sequence). CDR3 in DNA: TGTGCCAGTAGTAAATCGACAGTCCTGGGCTACGAGCAGTACTTC. Protein: CASSKSTVLGYEQYF.